The 18 T cell receptor beta chains below were found in one sample sequenced in a study of blood T cells in healthy people across ages. Primed by a sample-barcoded 5' primer and a J-beta primer mix, a second PCR proceeded for about 6 to 12 cycles. MiXCR, applied by TCRdb to the 5' RACE reads, yields one record per CDR3 protein. The sample includes roughly 1,500,000 distinct CDR3 sequences, almost 35% of them seen just once. Sequenced sample: blood. The receptor set was obtained from a woman aged 25 to 39 in good health.

This clonotype was recorded at least ten times. This sequence joins TRBV19 and TRBJ1-1; D is perhaps TRBD1 (5 bases). Per germline, CDR1 LNHDA and CDR2 SQIVND (reference sequence). V shed 9 bases and J shed 1 base, with 6 bases lying between them. The CDR3 has 11 amino acids. CDR3 sequence reads: CASGGNTEAFF. The CDR3 DNA sequence: TGTGCCAGCGGGGGGAACACTGAAGCTTTCTTT.

The chain recombines TRBV20-1 with TRBJ1-2; D uncertain. Trimming cost V 4 bases and J 8 bases, with 17 bases left between them. Germline CDR1 is DFQATT and CDR2 is SNEGSKA (reference sequence). The length of the CDR3 is 13 residues. As DNA, the CDR3 is TGCAGTGCTACGGGCCAGTGGGCCGAGGGCTACACCTTC. Its translation: CSATGQWAEGYTF.

Remarks on this clonotype: A junction end diverges from the germline sequence, so it may reflect a read error. The V call is TRBV30, the J call TRBJ2-3; 7 bases are shared with TRBD2. The CDR3 sequence is 14 residues long. Germline CDR1 and CDR2: GTSNPN and SVGIG (reference sequence). The CDR3 sequence is CACGGGDKTVTQYF. CDR3 bases: TGTGCCTGTGGGGGGGGAGACAAGACAGTTACGCAGTATTTT.

The J gene is TRBJ2-5, the V gene TRBV5-1, with TRBD2 identical over 9 bases. The J call may be mistaken, given a closer DNA end match to TRBJ2-7. This CDR3 has 15 residues. Germline V lookup: CDR1 SGHRS, CDR2 YFSETQ. In nucleotides, the CDR3 is TGCGCCAGCAGCCTGGAGGTAGCGGGAGCCGGCGAGCAGTACTTC. As protein: CASSLEVAGAGEQYF.

The chain carries TRBV20-1 and TRBJ1-5; D unclear. V lost 1 base and J 4 bases, leaving 11 bases between the germline ends. This CDR3 is built from 14 residues. The germline V gene encodes CDR1 DFQATT and CDR2 SNEGSKA (reference sequence). The CDR3 sequence is CSARGEAPNQPQHF. As DNA, the CDR3 is TGCAGTGCTAGAGGGGAGGCCCCGAATCAGCCCCAGCATTTT.

The chain links TRBV30 to TRBJ2-7; 7 bases fit TRBD2. Germline V gene data show CDR1 as GTSNPN and CDR2 as SVGIG (reference sequence). The CDR3 loop spans 16 amino acids. After removal of 1 base from V and 2 bases from J, the junction contained 11 bases not matched to a gene. This CDR3 reads CAWSAPRSGVTYEQYF. The CDR3 DNA reads TGTGCCTGGAGTGCCCCTCGGAGCGGGGTTACCTACGAGCAGTACTTC.

The gene calls are TRBV6-1 and TRBJ2-1; a possible D gene is TRBD2 (6 bases). Looked up from germline, CDR1 is MNHNS and CDR2 is SASEGT. CDR3 length: 14 amino acids. V lost 6 bases and J lost 0, with 9 bases in between. CDR3 residues: CASRDYRSYNEQFF. DNA of the CDR3: TGTGCCAGCAGGGACTATCGCTCCTACAATGAGCAGTTCTTC.

This clonotype was seen a few times. The chain recombines TRBV12-3 or TRBV12-4 with TRBJ1-4, with 7 bases that match TRBD1. The CDR3 is 15 amino acids. Unmatched junction bases numbered 10, after V lost 6 bases and J lost 6 bases. The CDR3 DNA reads TGTGCCAGCAGCCCCGAGACAGGGAGAGATGAAAAACTGTTTTTT. This translates into CASSPETGRDEKLFF.

This clonotype was seen more than once but under ten times. This rearrangement joins TRBV20-1 to TRBJ2-7, with D perhaps matching TRBD1 or TRBD2 (5 bases each). Trimming cost V 4 bases and J 7 bases, with 11 bases left between them. The V gene's germline CDR1 is DFQATT and CDR2 SNEGSKA (reference sequence). The CDR3 totals 11 residues. DNA for the CDR3: TGCAGTGCTAACAGAGGGGTTGAGCAGTACTTC. Its translation is CSANRGVEQYF.

The chain recombines TRBV7-9 with TRBJ2-6, with 9 bases aligning to TRBD1. V dropped 4 bases and J dropped 4; count of bases not matched to a gene: 11. There are 18 residues in the CDR3. Germline values: CDR1 SEHNR, CDR2 FQNEAQ (reference sequence). CDR3 region: CASSWTGAARSGANVLTF. CDR3 nucleotides: TGTGCCAGCAGCTGGACAGGGGCAGCACGGTCCGGGGCCAACGTCCTGACTTTC.

The chain carries TRBV20-1 and TRBJ2-3; D not certain. The CDR3 covers 12 residues. CDR1 DFQATT and CDR2 SNEGSKA come from the germline V gene (reference sequence). V shed 5 bases and J shed 0 bases, with 6 bases lying between them. The CDR3 loop is CSAYTSTDTQYF. For the CDR3, the DNA is TGCAGTGCTTACACCAGCACAGATACGCAGTATTTT.

This clonotype has just a few counts. The chain recombines TRBV20-1 with TRBJ2-3; D unresolved. Trimming removed 6 bases from V and 7 bases from J, with 11 bases in between. CDR1 and CDR2 from the germline V gene are DFQATT and SNEGSKA (reference sequence). The CDR3 runs 11 residues. CDR3 protein: CSASVSNTQYF. The CDR3 nucleotides are TGCAGTGCCTCCGTATCAAATACGCAGTATTTT.

This clonotype was seen a few times. The rearrangement joins TRBV20-1 to TRBJ2-5, with D tentatively TRBD1 or TRBD2 (5 bases each). Germline V gives CDR1 DFQATT, CDR2 SNEGSKA (reference sequence). CDR3 size: 15 residues. Deletions cut 4 bases from V and 5 bases from J, with 20 bases between. The CDR3 reads CSATNPRGPTETQYF. Here the CDR3 DNA reads TGCAGTGCTACCAACCCCCGGGGCCCCACGGAGACCCAGTACTTC.

CDR3 sequence reads: CASSDSYSGSSYNEQFF. CDR3 DNA: TGTGCCAGCAGTGACTCTTATAGCGGGAGCTCCTACAATGAGCAGTTCTTC. The rearrangement uses TRBV6-4 and TRBJ2-1; 9 bases match TRBD2. The trim removed 0 bases at V and 0 bases at J, leaving 3 bases unmatched. The CDR3 runs 17 residues. The V gene's germline CDR1 is MRHNA and CDR2 SNTAGT.

This chain connects TRBV27 to TRBJ2-1, with D perhaps matching TRBD2 (6 bases). Germline-derived CDR1 and CDR2 are MNHEY and SMNVEV (reference sequence). The V end was cut by 0 bases, the J end by 9 bases, with 24 bases between. The CDR3 length is 18 residues. This CDR3 is CASSLSWSRLVAGGEQFF. CDR3 nucleotides: TGTGCCAGCAGTTTATCGTGGTCGCGACTAGTCGCCGGGGGTGAGCAGTTCTTC.

The rearrangement links TRBV5-1 to TRBJ1-2, with 7 bases matching TRBD1. Unmatched junction bases numbered 6, after V lost 5 bases and J lost 8 bases. Germline loops: CDR1 SGHRS, CDR2 YFSETQ. CDR3 length: 12 amino acids. The CDR3 reads CASSSQGEGYTF. The CDR3 nucleotides read TGCGCCAGCAGTTCTCAGGGGGAAGGCTACACCTTC.

The chain employs TRBV20-1 and TRBJ2-7; 11 bases are a match to TRBD2. The CDR3 runs 15 residues. Trimming at V came to 2 bases and at J to 7 bases, leaving 10 bases not matched to a gene. CDR1 DFQATT and CDR2 SNEGSKA come from the germline V gene (reference sequence). CDR3 DNA: TGCAGTGCTAGAAACCCGACTAGCGGGGAGAGGGAGCAGTACTTC. This sequence encodes CSARNPTSGEREQYF.

The chain links TRBV7-9 to TRBJ2-1; D gene unclear. Per the germline V gene, CDR1 is SEHNR and CDR2 is FQNEAQ (reference sequence). This CDR3 spans 14 amino acids. The V and J ends lost 4 bases and 7 bases respectively, with 14 bases between them. Here the CDR3 DNA reads TGTGCCAGCAGCTCAGAACCTGCTTGGAATGAGCAGTTCTTC. Amino acids: CASSSEPAWNEQFF.